This TCR beta chain is drawn from a study of graft-versus-host responses after intestinal transplantation. Study-level findings and limits: Detection of GvH clones occurred in recipient marrow, and some had their first appearance in ileum or blood.

This clone came up a few times. What it binds is unknown. Produced via immunoSEQ multiplex PCR; TCRdb's table is partial and in-frame only. Of approximately 50,000 clones in the sample, around 90% were seen once. CDR1 is MDHEN and CDR2 is SYDVKM in the germline V gene. Trimming removed 1 base at V and 8 bases at J, with 10 bases between. The CDR3 has 13 amino acids. V is TRBV28 and J is TRBJ2-3; D is unclear. Sequences were derived from PBMCs, sampled 26 days after transplant. The TCR sequence derives from a human patient who received an intestinal transplant, so some T cells may come from the graft donor. The CDR3 sequence is CASSLSGSGTQYF. As DNA, the CDR3 is TGTGCCAGCAGTTTATCCGGGTCGGGTACGCAGTATTTT. Full variable domain (remainder filled in from reference TRBV28 and TRBJ2-3): DVKVTQSSRYLVKRTGEKVFLECVQDMDHENMFWYRQDPGLGLRLIYFSYDVKMKEKGDIPEGYSVSREKKERFSLILESASTNQTSMYLCASSLSGSGTQYFGPGTRLTVL.